Each of the 32 T cell receptor beta chains below was sequenced from the same sample in a study of spatial heterogeneity in lung cancer. MiXCR, run by TCRdb on the 5' RACE reads, gives a single entry per CDR3 protein. The top ten hold about 7.7% of the sample, which has about 21,000 distinct CDR3 sequences, 4.6% seen once. Specified time point: sample taken at primary tumor resection. Extraction of whole RNA from tumor, nontumor lung or frozen PBMC preceded unsorted sequencing. The sequencing used PBMCs, collected at surgery. Receptor source: a male donor with early-stage non-small cell lung cancer.

This clonotype was found many times. The chain uses TRBV7-8 and TRBJ2-5; tentative D call: TRBD2 (7 bases). Germline V gene sequence: CDR1 SGHVS, CDR2 FQNEAQ. The CDR3 length is 14 residues. The V end was cut by 5 bases, the J end by 4 bases, with 14 bases between. CDR3 DNA: TGTGCCAGCAGCCCAAGCGCGGGGGCAGAGACCCAGTACTTC. Its translation: CASSPSAGAETQYF.

This clonotype was picked up many times. This chain connects TRBV28 to TRBJ1-2, with 10 bases that match TRBD1. Unmatched junction bases numbered 9, after V lost 4 bases and J lost 7 bases. The germline V gene encodes CDR1 MDHEN and CDR2 SYDVKM. The CDR3 has 15 amino acids. This CDR3 reads CASSSSTGGISGYTF. The CDR3 DNA is TGTGCCAGCAGTTCCTCGACAGGGGGCATAAGTGGCTACACCTTC.

This clonotype showed up many times. This sequence joins TRBV5-1 and TRBJ1-2; 8 bases are a match to TRBD1. Trimming at V came to 5 bases and at J to 0 bases, leaving 6 bases not matched to a gene. The CDR3 extends over 15 amino acids. Germline V gives CDR1 SGHRS, CDR2 YFSETQ. CDR3 DNA sequence: TGCGCCAGCAGGGACAGGGACCGAGCTAACTATGGCTACACCTTC. This sequence encodes CASRDRDRANYGYTF.

The V call is TRBV19, the J call TRBJ2-1, with 16 bases identical to TRBD2. Germline trimming cut 7 bases from V and 6 bases from J; bases unmatched to any gene: 6. The V gene's germline CDR1 is LNHDA and CDR2 SQIVND (reference sequence). This CDR3 is built from 16 residues. CDR3 sequence reads: CASIGTSGRATNEQFF. Written as DNA, the CDR3 is TGTGCCAGTATTGGGACTAGCGGGAGGGCCACCAATGAGCAGTTCTTC.

The sample holds many counts of this clonotype. This sequence joins TRBV15 and TRBJ2-3; D may correspond to TRBD1 or TRBD2 (6 bases each). V lost 4 bases and J 4 bases, leaving 12 bases between the germline ends. This CDR3 spans 14 amino acids. Per the germline V gene, CDR1 is LNHNV and CDR2 is YYDKDF (reference sequence). As DNA, the CDR3 is TGTGCCACCAGCAAACCACGGGGGCCAGATACGCAGTATTTT. Amino acids: CATSKPRGPDTQYF.

This clonotype was recorded at least ten times. This sequence joins TRBV10-3 and TRBJ2-7; TRBD2 might be the D (6 bases). Trimming removed 8 bases from V and 4 bases from J, with 21 bases in between. Germline loops: CDR1 ENHRY, CDR2 SYGVKD. The CDR3 is 15 amino acids. The DNA for the CDR3 is TGTGCCATCGGGGGGACCAAAGTCGATACATACGAGCAGTACTTC. Protein product: CAIGGTKVDTYEQYF.

This clonotype was counted ten times or more. V usage is TRBV30 and J usage is TRBJ2-7, with a tentative D call TRBD2 (6 bases). The CDR3 covers 15 residues. Between the trimmed V and J ends, which lost 0 bases and 3 bases, there was a span of 15 bases. CDR1 is GTSNPN and CDR2 is SVGIG in the germline V gene (reference sequence). The chain's CDR3 is CAWSVQSARDYEQYF. CDR3 in DNA: TGTGCCTGGAGTGTACAGTCGGCGCGGGACTACGAGCAGTACTTC.

This clonotype was recorded many times. The chain employs TRBV11-1 and TRBJ2-7, with D possibly matching TRBD1 (5 bases). Germline V lookup: CDR1 SGHAT, CDR2 FQDESV (reference sequence). V dropped 3 bases and J dropped 6 bases, with 6 bases sitting between them. The CDR3 runs 11 residues. The CDR3 spells CASSFDSEQYF. For the CDR3, the DNA is TGTGCCAGCAGCTTCGACAGCGAGCAGTACTTC.

Of note for this clonotype: This could be a read error, since a much larger clone is one nucleotide away. V usage is TRBV12-3 or TRBV12-4 and J usage is TRBJ2-1; 7 nucleotides align to TRBD1. V shed 7 bases and J 0 bases; nucleotides not matched to a gene: 9. There are 16 residues in the CDR3. CDR3 bases: TGTGCCAGCAATCGCCCGACAGGGAGCTCCTACAATGAGCAGTTCTTC. As protein: CASNRPTGSSYNEQFF.

On this clonotype itself: One base away lies a much larger clone, so this may be a sequencing read error. The genes are TRBV6-5 and TRBJ1-4, with D possibly matching TRBD1 (6 bases). The germline V gene encodes CDR1 MNHEY and CDR2 SVGAGI. This CDR3 comprises 15 residues. The CDR3 DNA follows: TGTGCCAGCAGACTCGACGGGACAACTATTGAAAAACTGTTTTTT. It specifies CASRLDGTTIEKLFF.

This clonotype was seen many times. The CDR3 DNA is TGTGCCAGCAGCTTGGCTGCTTTCTATGGCTACACCTTC. As protein: CASSLAAFYGYTF. The V gene is TRBV5-6, the J gene TRBJ1-2, with no clear D. The CDR3 has 13 residues. Trimming stripped 0 bases from V and 4 bases from J, with 7 bases between. CDR1 and CDR2 (germline): SGHDT, YYEEEE.

In its sample, this clonotype was seen a few times. This sequence joins TRBV20-1 and TRBJ2-7; a possible D gene is TRBD2 (6 bases). The V gene's germline CDR1 is DFQATT and CDR2 SNEGSKA (reference sequence). V dropped 4 bases and J dropped 1 base, with 11 bases sitting between them. The CDR3 has 13 residues. CDR3 nucleotides: TGCAGTGCTAATACCGGGACTTCCTACGAGCAGTACTTC. Translation gives CSANTGTSYEQYF.

In its sample, this clonotype was seen many times. The chain joins TRBV18 to TRBJ2-1; D call uncertain. This CDR3 has 14 residues. From germline, CDR1 is KGHSH and CDR2 LQKENI. V was shortened by 2 bases and J by 2 bases, with 7 bases between the two germline ends. The CDR3, as DNA: TGTGCCAGCTCACCAAGGGCAGCCTACAATGAGCAGTTCTTC. Protein sequence: CASSPRAAYNEQFF.

This clonotype was seen repeatedly, ten times or more. This chain joins TRBV6-2 or TRBV6-3 and TRBJ2-7; TRBD1 agrees at 7 bases. With V trimmed by 6 bases and J by 0 bases, 8 bases remained unmatched. CDR3 size: 15 residues. The germline V gene encodes CDR1 MNHEY and CDR2 SVGEGT. Here the CDR3 reads CASRLSWTGSYEQYF. CDR3 in DNA: TGTGCCAGCAGACTCTCGTGGACAGGCTCCTACGAGCAGTACTTC.

This clonotype was found many times. The chain links TRBV10-2 to TRBJ2-2; perhaps TRBD1 as D (6 bases). CDR3 length: 14 residues. The germline CDR1 and CDR2 sequences are WSHSY and SAAADI. V lost 7 bases and J 0 bases, leaving 9 bases between the germline ends. CDR3 DNA sequence: TGCGCCAGCATGGGGGCCGCGAACACCGGGGAGCTGTTTTTT. It encodes CASMGAANTGELFF.

The sample holds many counts of this clonotype. J is TRBJ2-1 and V is TRBV5-1, with 10 bases fitting TRBD2. The V gene end was trimmed by 5 bases and the J gene end by 3 bases; junction bases not matched to a gene: 5. Germline CDR1 SGHRS, CDR2 YFSETQ. The length of the CDR3 is 15 residues. CDR3 nucleotide sequence: TGCGCCAGCAGGCAACTAGCGGGACACTACAATGAGCAGTTCTTC. It translates to CASRQLAGHYNEQFF.

About this clonotype itself: A much larger clonotype is one base distant, so this may be a read error. The CDR3 loop reads CASSPPAGEESQYF. DNA for the CDR3: TGTGCCAGCTCACCACCTGCGGGGGAAGAGTCCCAGTACTTC. The genes are TRBV18 and TRBJ2-5, with 7 bases aligning to TRBD2. Germline assignment: CDR1 KGHSH and CDR2 LQKENI. The CDR3 spans 14 residues.

Comment on this clonotype: A single base separates this from a much larger clone, so it may be a read error. The V call is TRBV2, the J call TRBJ2-4; D is uncertain. This CDR3 region has 15 residues. With 4 bases removed from V and 0 bases from J, the gap between germline ends came to 10 bases. The germline gives CDR1 SNHLY, CDR2 FYNNEI. CDR3 residues: CASSAHAVAKNIQYF. CDR3 nucleotides: TGTGCCAGCAGTGCGCATGCGGTAGCCAAAAACATTCAGTACTTC.

This clonotype was counted a few times. Since a much larger clone is just one base distant, this may be a read error. The genes are TRBV12-3 or TRBV12-4 and TRBJ2-5, with D possibly TRBD1 on 6 matching bases. The CDR3 runs 14 residues. The CDR3 DNA sequence: TGTGTCAGCAGGGGTCTCGTGAGCCAAGAGACCCAGTACTTC. This gives the protein CVSRGLVSQETQYF.

This clonotype counts as medium-sized. V is TRBV3-1 and J is TRBJ1-6, with D hard to call. Looked up from germline, CDR1 is LGHDT and CDR2 is YNNKEL (reference sequence). V lost 4 bases to trimming and J lost 9 bases, with 13 bases between them. The CDR3 consists of 14 residues. CDR3 coding DNA: TGTGCCAGCAGCCTCGGTCAGCAGTTTTCACCCCTCCACTTT. Residues: CASSLGQQFSPLHF.

This clonotype was seen many times. V and J are TRBV5-1 and TRBJ2-7; D ambiguous. The CDR3 covers 11 residues. Trimming took off 4 bases at V and 11 bases at J, with 13 bases between the two ends. CDR1 SGHRS and CDR2 YFSETQ come from the germline V gene. The CDR3 loop reads CASSHEHMEYF. The CDR3 region has the DNA TGCGCCAGCAGCCACGAGCACATGGAGTACTTC. The full variable domain, its missing parts supplied by reference TRBV5-1 and TRBJ2-7, is KAGVTQTPRYLIKTRGQQVTLSCSPISGHRSVSWYQQTPGQGLQFLFEYFSETQRNKGNFPGRFSGRQFSNSRSEMNVSTLELGDSALYLCASSHEHMEYFGPGTRLTVT.

This clonotype was observed at least ten times. The chain employs TRBV27 and TRBJ2-2, with 10 bases lining up with TRBD2. The CDR3 spans 14 residues. Trimming at V came to 7 bases and at J to 4 bases, leaving 3 bases not matched to a gene. Germline V lookup: CDR1 MNHEY, CDR2 SMNVEV (reference sequence). CDR3 region: CASKRGGSTGELFF. The CDR3 region has the DNA TGTGCCAGCAAGCGGGGGGGCTCCACCGGGGAGCTGTTTTTT.

With respect to this clonotype: This may come from a read error, since a much larger clone is one base off. The chain employs TRBV28 and TRBJ2-1; 12 bases map to TRBD2. CDR1 is MDHEN, CDR2 SYDVKM, per germline. The CDR3 totals 15 residues. The V and J ends lost 5 bases and 6 bases, in that order; junction bases with no gene match: 5. The CDR3 region has the DNA TGTGCCAGCAGTCCTAGCGGGGGGGCACCCAATGAGCAGTTCTTC. Residues: CASSPSGGAPNEQFF.

This clonotype was seen a few times. The rearrangement uses TRBV5-1 and TRBJ2-5; D tentatively reads TRBD1 or TRBD2 (5 bases each). The V gene lost 1 base and the J gene lost 5 bases, with 15 bases spanning the gap. Germline assignment: CDR1 SGHRS and CDR2 YFSETQ. This CDR3 region has 15 residues. The chain's CDR3 is CASSLTGANRETQYF. The CDR3 nucleotides are TGCGCCAGCAGCTTGACCGGGGCGAATCGGGAGACCCAGTACTTC.

This chain joins TRBV12-3 or TRBV12-4 and TRBJ2-2, with 10 bases that match TRBD2. J lost 3 bases, V lost 6 bases, and 10 bases had no gene match. This CDR3 is 17 amino acids long. The chain's CDR3 is CASSQNPLAGDTGELFF. The CDR3 region has the DNA TGTGCCAGCAGCCAAAACCCTCTAGCGGGGGACACCGGGGAGCTGTTTTTT.

This clonotype appeared a few times. The CDR3 loop reads CSARDLRRRDPYNEQFF. CDR3 bases: TGCAGTGCTAGAGATCTTCGGCGGCGGGATCCTTACAATGAGCAGTTCTTC. The V call is TRBV20-1, the J call TRBJ2-1; tentatively, D is TRBD2 (6 bases). V shed 0 bases and J shed 4 bases, with 19 bases lying between them. Germline V gene lookup returns CDR1 DFQATT and CDR2 SNEGSKA (reference sequence). The CDR3 runs 17 residues.

This clonotype showed up many times. This sequence joins TRBV13 and TRBJ2-3, with unresolved D. Germline V CDR1 and CDR2: PRHDT, FYEKMQ (reference sequence). V was shortened by 4 bases and J by 2 bases, with 4 bases between the two germline ends. The CDR3 has 12 amino acids. The CDR3 region has the DNA TGTGCCAGCAGCTCCATCACAGATACGCAGTATTTT. Its protein product is CASSSITDTQYF. The full variable domain, in which reference TRBV13 and TRBJ2-3 provide the parts outside the CDR3, is AAGVIQSPRHLIKEKRETATLKCYPIPRHDTVYWYQQGPGQDPQFLISFYEKMQSDKGSIPDRFSAQQFSDYHSELNMSSLELGDSALYFCASSSITDTQYFGPGTRLTVL.

There are many counts of this clonotype. CDR3: CSARGTGRGSTEAFF. The CDR3, as DNA: TGCAGTGCTAGAGGTACAGGGAGGGGGAGCACTGAAGCTTTCTTT. This chain links TRBV20-1 with TRBJ1-1, with D maybe TRBD1 (6 bases). With 1 base removed from V and 4 bases from J, the gap between germline ends came to 16 bases. This CDR3 contains 15 residues. The V gene's germline CDR1 is DFQATT and CDR2 SNEGSKA (reference sequence).

This clonotype was counted ten times or more. V usage is TRBV3-1 and J usage is TRBJ2-5; D possibly corresponds to TRBD2 (6 bases). The CDR3 contains 12 residues. V lost 4 bases and J lost 4, with 7 bases in between. Germline values: CDR1 LGHDT, CDR2 YNNKEL (reference sequence). The DNA for the CDR3 is TGTGCCAGCAGCCTTAGCGGAGAGACCCAGTACTTC. It translates to CASSLSGETQYF.

This clonotype is classed as medium-sized. The chain carries TRBV12-3 or TRBV12-4 and TRBJ1-5, with D tentatively TRBD1 (6 bases). V dropped 10 bases and J dropped 7 bases, with 14 bases sitting between them. This CDR3 has 12 amino acids. CDR3 sequence (DNA): TGTGCCACCTCGCAGGGGTTGCAGCCCCAGCATTTT. Translation: CATSQGLQPQHF.

This clonotype qualifies as medium-sized. V and J are TRBV29-1 and TRBJ1-2; 8 nucleotides line up with TRBD1. Trimming took 6 bases from V and 6 from J; bases not matched to a gene: 3. The CDR3 runs to 11 residues. In germline, CDR1 is SQVTM, CDR2 ANQGSEA. The CDR3 DNA is TGCAGCGTCGGACAGGGCCATGGCTACACCTTC. It specifies CSVGQGHGYTF.

This clonotype has ten or more counts. V usage is TRBV6-5 and J usage is TRBJ2-5; 9 nucleotides line up with TRBD2. The germline V gene encodes CDR1 MNHEY and CDR2 SVGAGI. V lost 4 bases to trimming and J lost 4 bases; unmatched junction nucleotides: 4. The CDR3 runs to 14 residues. The CDR3 DNA is TGTGCCAGCAGTTTAGCGGGAGTAAGAGAGACCCAGTACTTC. Translation gives CASSLAGVRETQYF.